What follows are 21 T cell receptor beta chains derived from one specimen sequenced in a study of beta chain features in type 1 diabetes. The antigens for these receptors are not known. The entirety of the isolated RNA underwent reverse transcription, so expressed TCRB transcripts were sequenced. TCRdb's copy holds only in-frame clones and misses some; the assay was immunoSEQ multiplex PCR. The profile shows 150,000 to 200,000 clones, roughly 8% of them singletons. Study-wide results and caveats: All four CD4+ subsets from Type 1 diabetes patients carried moderately but significantly shorter TCRB CDR3s.

Sequenced sample: central memory CD4+ T cells from blood. These receptors originate from a young man with type 1 diabetes.

The V call is TRBV14, the J call TRBJ2-5; 7 positions agree with TRBD2. Per germline, CDR1 SGHDN and CDR2 FVKESK. There are 15 residues in the CDR3. Trimming removed 2 bases from V and 5 bases from J; junction bases left unmatched: 8. The CDR3 DNA is TGTGCCAGCAGCCAATCGGGAGCGGGGTCTGAGACCCAGTACTTC. This codes for CASSQSGAGSETQYF.

The sample holds many counts of this clone. The J gene is TRBJ2-2, the V gene TRBV7-9, with a weak D call TRBD2 (6 bases). Germline CDR1 and CDR2: SEHNR and FQNEAQ (reference sequence). The CDR3 totals 17 residues. V lost 3 bases to trimming and J lost 7 bases, with 21 bases between them. The CDR3 loop reads CASSLSLGSQVDGELFF. CDR3 sequence (DNA): TGTGCCAGCAGCTTGTCGCTCGGGAGCCAGGTTGACGGGGAGCTGTTTTTT.

The sample holds a few counts of this clone. The chain recombines TRBV18 with TRBJ2-5, with TRBD2 as a possible D gene (6 bases). Germline CDR1 and CDR2: KGHSH and LQKENI. Trimming left V 2 bases short and J 7 bases short, with 17 bases between. The CDR3 contains 15 residues. The CDR3 DNA follows: TGTGCCAGCTCACCAAGGGGACTCGGATTAGGGACCCAGTACTTC. This sequence encodes CASSPRGLGLGTQYF.

This clone was counted a few times. This chain uses TRBV30 with TRBJ2-7, with D perhaps matching TRBD2 (5 bases). Trimming removed 5 bases from V and 2 bases from J, with 13 bases in between. This CDR3 region has 13 residues. Germline V gene data show CDR1 as GTSNPN and CDR2 as SVGIG (reference sequence). The CDR3 DNA reads TGTGCCTGGGGACTTAAGCAGGCCTACGAGCAGTACTTC. Translation: CAWGLKQAYEQYF. Together with reference TRBV30 and TRBJ2-7, the CDR3 gives the full variable domain: SQTIHQWPATLVQPVGSPLSLECTVEGTSNPNLYWYRQAAGRGLQLLFYSVGIGQISSEVPQNLSASRPQDRQFILSSKKLLLSDSGFYLCAWGLKQAYEQYFGPGTRLTVT.

V usage is TRBV29-1 and J usage is TRBJ2-7; TRBD2 agrees at 9 bases. J was trimmed by 0 bases and V by 6 bases; bases with no gene match: 6. This CDR3 region has 14 residues. CDR1 and CDR2 (germline): SQVTM, ANQGSEA. CDR3 in DNA: TGCAGCGTACGACTAGCGGACAGCTCCTACGAGCAGTACTTC. Translated, it gives CSVRLADSSYEQYF.

The chain employs TRBV4-3 and TRBJ1-1, with D unresolved. The germline gives CDR1 LGHNA, CDR2 YSLEER. The CDR3 contains 13 residues. Trimming left V 0 bases short and J 3 bases short, with 5 bases between. The CDR3 DNA follows: TGCGCCAGCAGCCAAGACACGGACACTGAAGCTTTCTTT. Translated, it gives CASSQDTDTEAFF.

This sequence joins TRBV4-3 and TRBJ2-1; 11 bases fit TRBD1. The germline gives CDR1 LGHNA, CDR2 YSLEER. The CDR3 is made up of 16 amino acids. With V trimmed by 0 bases and J by 6 bases, 4 bases remained unmatched. The CDR3 protein is CASSQDLGQGVNEQFF. The CDR3 DNA is TGCGCCAGCAGCCAAGACTTGGGACAGGGGGTCAATGAGCAGTTCTTC.

The V gene is TRBV7-2, the J gene TRBJ2-1; no clear D gene. The CDR3 extends over 10 amino acids. The V end was cut by 5 bases, the J end by 12 bases, with 8 bases between. Germline CDR1 is SGHTA and CDR2 is FQGNSA. The CDR3 sequence is CASSHSGQFF. For the CDR3, the DNA is TGTGCCAGCAGCCACTCGGGGCAGTTCTTC.

The chain employs TRBV5-1 and TRBJ2-7, with D perhaps matching TRBD1 (5 bases). Germline lookup yields CDR1 SGHRS and CDR2 YFSETQ. V lost 4 bases, J lost 2 bases, and 16 bases lay in between. CDR3 length: 15 amino acids. CDR3 sequence reads: CASSPLQDSAYEQYF. CDR3 bases: TGCGCCAGCAGCCCTCTACAGGATTCTGCCTACGAGCAGTACTTC.

This clone was seen only a few times. The chain carries TRBV4-2 and TRBJ2-7; TRBD1 aligns across 12 bases. J was trimmed by 3 bases and V by 0 bases; bases with no gene match: 9. CDR1 LGHNA and CDR2 YNFKEQ come from the germline V gene. The CDR3 has 18 residues. CDR3 loop: CASSQDGLGQGALYEQYF. CDR3 in DNA: TGTGCCAGCAGCCAAGATGGATTGGGACAGGGGGCTCTCTACGAGCAGTACTTC.

V and J are TRBV6-7 and TRBJ2-2; TRBD1 aligns across 10 bases. TRBV6-7 counts as an open reading frame of uncertain function. The CDR3 loop spans 15 amino acids. V lost 5 bases to trimming and J lost 8 bases; unmatched junction nucleotides: 8. CDR3 bases: TGTGCCAGCAGTCTCCGGGACAGGGGAGCTGGGGAGCTGTTTTTT. It translates to CASSLRDRGAGELFF.

The chain carries TRBV2 and TRBJ2-3; D is uncertain. The V and J ends lost 2 bases and 1 base respectively, with 7 bases between them. Germline lookup yields CDR1 SNHLY and CDR2 FYNNEI. The length of the CDR3 is 14 residues. Here the CDR3 DNA reads TGTGCCAGCAGTGAATACCGGGGCACAGATACGCAGTATTTT. It translates to CASSEYRGTDTQYF.

The chain employs TRBV29-1 and TRBJ2-3, with 10 bases aligning to TRBD2. The J segment lost 1 base and the V segment lost 6 bases, leaving 7 bases of the junction unmatched. CDR3 length equals 15 residues. Per the germline V gene, CDR1 is SQVTM and CDR2 is ANQGSEA. This CDR3 is CSVAAGTSGTDTQYF. In DNA, the CDR3 is TGCAGCGTCGCCGCCGGGACTAGCGGCACAGATACGCAGTATTTT.

The chain is built from TRBV5-6 and TRBJ2-5, with 14 positions matching TRBD2. CDR1 and CDR2 from the germline V gene are SGHDT and YYEEEE. The CDR3 spans 18 residues. Losses at the gene ends were 4 bases for V and 5 bases for J; bases not matched to a gene: 13. CDR3 nucleotide sequence: TGTGCCAGCAGCCCCGGACTAGCGGGAGGCCCCCGGCGGGAGACCCAGTACTTC. Its protein product is CASSPGLAGGPRRETQYF.

This clone was observed a handful of times. The chain employs TRBV14 and TRBJ2-7; 7 bases line up with TRBD2. The CDR3 has 14 amino acids. J lost 1 base, V lost 6 bases, and 6 bases had no gene match. Germline V lookup: CDR1 SGHDN, CDR2 FVKESK. CDR3 in DNA: TGTGCCAGCAGGGGGGGGACGGAATCCTACGAGCAGTACTTC. Amino acids: CASRGGTESYEQYF.

This clone was counted between two and nine times. The CDR3 region is CASSRGRDTEAFF. In nucleotides, the CDR3 is TGTGCCAGCAGCCGGGGAAGAGACACTGAAGCTTTCTTT. The gene calls are TRBV5-4 and TRBJ1-1; D not certain. CDR3 length equals 13 residues. The germline gives CDR1 SGHNT, CDR2 YYREEE (reference sequence). The V end was cut by 4 bases, the J end by 3 bases, with 10 bases between.

This clone was counted a few times. This chain joins TRBV27 and TRBJ2-1; 10 nucleotides match TRBD2. The CDR3 is 14 residues long. J was trimmed by 1 base and V by 6 bases; bases with no gene match: 0. The germline V gene encodes CDR1 MNHEY and CDR2 SMNVEV (reference sequence). CDR3 amino acids: CASRGLASYNEQFF. The CDR3 DNA follows: TGTGCCAGCAGGGGACTAGCGTCCTACAATGAGCAGTTCTTC.

This clone came up a few times. The gene calls are TRBV5-1 and TRBJ1-2; D is possibly TRBD1 (5 bases). V lost 1 base and J 0 bases, leaving 13 bases between the germline ends. The CDR3 spans 16 residues. Germline CDR1 reads SGHRS; CDR2 reads YFSETQ. The chain's CDR3 is CASSLSGVGANYGYTF. The DNA for the CDR3 is TGCGCCAGCAGCTTGAGCGGGGTAGGGGCTAACTATGGCTACACCTTC.

This sequence joins TRBV5-4 and TRBJ2-7; the D gene is possibly TRBD1 (6 bases). V lost 4 bases to trimming and J lost 3 bases, with 14 bases between them. This CDR3 region has 14 residues. Germline V lookup: CDR1 SGHNT, CDR2 YYREEE (reference sequence). This CDR3 reads CASSQGQRDYEQYF. For the CDR3, the DNA is TGTGCCAGCAGCCAGGGGCAGAGGGACTACGAGCAGTACTTC. Complete variable domain (other parts from reference TRBV5-4 and TRBJ2-7): ETGVTQSPTHLIKTRGQQVTLRCSSQSGHNTVSWYQQALGQGPQFIFQYYREEENGRGNFPPRFSGLQFPNYSSELNVNALELDDSALYLCASSQGQRDYEQYFGPGTRLTVT.

This clone was picked up a small number of times. The chain uses TRBV11-3 and TRBJ2-3; D is possibly TRBD1 (5 bases). This CDR3 comprises 13 residues. Germline lookup yields CDR1 SGHNT and CDR2 YENEEA. V dropped 8 bases and J dropped 0 bases, with 9 bases sitting between them. The CDR3 is CASLQASTDTQYF. DNA for the CDR3: TGTGCCAGCCTACAGGCTAGCACAGATACGCAGTATTTT.

A word on this clone: The junction differs from germline at one of its ends, possibly a read error. V is TRBV19 and J is TRBJ2-3; D might be TRBD1 (6 bases). The CDR3 covers 15 residues. Looked up from germline, CDR1 is LNHDA and CDR2 is SQIVND (reference sequence). Here the CDR3 DNA reads TGTGCCAGTAGTATTGATCCCACAGGGACCCTAACCCCATCCTTT. It codes for CASSIDPTGTLTPSF.